Reported below is one TCR beta chain. Its target is not known. Germline trimming cut 0 bases from V and 4 bases from J; bases unmatched to any gene: 5. The CDR3 spans 15 residues. The V gene's germline CDR1 is SGHRS and CDR2 YFSETQ. The data derive from a study of graft-versus-host responses after intestinal transplantation. Study-level information: Following induction with anti-thymocyte globulin, all recipients were given tacrolimus and steroids for two to four years. Study-level points and caveats: GvH clonotypes were identified within recipient marrow, with a subset emerging first in ileum or blood.

Sequenced by immunoSEQ multiplex PCR; TCRdb stores in-frame clones only, minus some. The data contain about 84,000 clones, around 93% of them singletons. The TCR comes from a human donor who was the organ donor for an intestinal transplant. The J gene is TRBJ2-7, the V gene TRBV5-1, with 9 nucleotides matching TRBD1. This specimen was unstimulated CD4+ T cells sorted from spleen or lymph node cells, taken before transplant. As DNA, the CDR3 is TGCGCCAGCAGCTTGGCCGGGACAGGGAAATACGAGCAGTACTTC. Protein: CASSLAGTGKYEQYF.